This T cell receptor beta chain emerged from a study of tumor-infiltrating lymphocytes in glioblastoma multiforme. Overall study results and limits: Just one glioblastoma patient contributed to the TCR-mutation comparison.

The germline V and J ends were trimmed by 5 bases and 5 bases, with 12 bases remaining between them. The CDR3 spans 14 residues. Per germline, CDR1 SEHNR and CDR2 FQNEAQ (reference sequence). TCRB libraries came from RNA via three nested multiplex PCR rounds. Unique molecular identifiers were not described for the libraries. TCRdb re-analysed the multiplex PCR reads in MiXCR, keeping a single row per CDR3 protein. This table holds about 9,200 distinct CDR3 sequences, just over 65% found once. In this sample, this clonotype turned up many times. What it binds is not known. The sequence derives from a male donor with glioblastoma. The sequenced material came from brain tumor tissue. This rearrangement joins TRBV7-9 to TRBJ2-2, with D possibly TRBD1 on 5 matching bases. This CDR3 reads CASSLFQGTGELFF. The DNA of the CDR3 is TGTGCCAGCAGCCTCTTCCAGGGAACCGGGGAGCTGTTTTTT.